This T cell receptor beta chain was profiled in a study of blood T cells in healthy people across ages. Comment on this clonotype: Its antigen remains unidentified.

V shed 1 base and J shed 2 bases, with 9 bases lying between them. The CDR3 length is 15 residues. Study-wide points: Versus aged donors, long-lived donors had higher diversity and more naive CD4+ cells. Without sorted subsets, naive and antigen-experienced compartments could not be conclusively compared.

Sample-barcoded 5' priming and a J-beta primer mix drove a second PCR of about 6 to 12 cycles. TCRdb re-called the 5' RACE reads with MiXCR, one entry per CDR3 protein. Altogether 800,000 to 950,000 distinct CDR3 sequences are present, about 28% being singletons, with the ten largest covering 10% to 13%. This sample also appeared in a second study, on T cells of mothers and their children. Turning to that study: Related and unrelated pairs show TCR recombination output that thymic selection shapes similarly.

The specimen sequenced was blood. This chain uses TRBV12-3 or TRBV12-4 with TRBJ1-3, with D perhaps TRBD1 (5 bases). This receptor was identified in a woman aged 40-49 years in good health. For the CDR3, the DNA is TGTGCCAGCAGTTTAGTCGGACAAGCTGGAAACACCATATATTTT. Translation gives CASSLVGQAGNTIYF.